The clone carrying this TCR beta chain was found many times. Antigen specificity is unknown. Exclusion criteria comprised other autoimmune diseases, uncontrolled infections, pregnancy or lactation in patients. For repertoire sequencing, the TCR beta CDR3 regions were amplified from RNA transcripts. The authors performed first-round RT-PCR with HTBI primers and then a second-round multiplex PCR. TCRdb used MiXCR to reprocess the multiplex PCR reads, holding one entry per CDR3 protein. The sample yields hundreds of thousands of distinct CDR3 sequences, about 20% seen once. This entry is derived from a study of Graves' ophthalmopathy and Graves' hyperthyroidism. Study findings and constraints: The model's prediction of ophthalmopathy progression had 70.59% sensitivity and approximately 72% specificity. Blood contained most expanded thyroid clonotypes exceeding 0.001 frequency.

Per the germline V gene, CDR1 is MDHEN and CDR2 is SYDVKM. The CDR3 consists of 12 residues. The germline V and J ends were trimmed by 8 bases and 7 bases, with 12 bases remaining between them. The source of this sequence is a woman under 30 with stable Graves' hyperthyroidism. Some clones in this sample may be carry-over from other donors' samples. Sequencing input: peripheral blood. This chain connects TRBV28 to TRBJ1-5; perhaps TRBD1 as D (6 bases). The CDR3: CASWGPRQPQHF. As DNA, the CDR3 is TGTGCCAGCTGGGGGCCCAGGCAGCCCCAGCATTTT.